The 30 T cell receptor beta chains presented below share a single source sample, sequenced in a study of human T cells and chemical hapten exposure. Stated time point: patch test 1, 2 weeks after DPC sensitization. Treatment defined: therapeutic diphenylcyclopropenone sensitization with weekly scalp DPC. One entry per CDR3 protein results from TCRdb running MiXCR on the RACE reads. This sample yields about 110,000 distinct CDR3 sequences, of which 9.5% to 12% are seen a single time; roughly 3.3% belongs to the top ten. Here the sequenced sample was whole blood, taken in connection with sensitization to the hapten diphenylcyclopropenone (DPC). These receptors came from a woman aged 40 to 49 with alopecia areata. Some clones in this sample may be carry-over from other donors' samples.

This clonotype came up many times. The chain is built from TRBV7-9 and TRBJ1-1; no definite D call. Germline V gene data show CDR1 as SEHNR and CDR2 as FQNEAQ (reference sequence). The CDR3 contains 12 residues. V lost 5 bases to trimming and J lost 3 bases, with 7 bases between them. In DNA, the CDR3 is TGTGCCAGCAGCGATCAGTACACTGAAGCTTTCTTT. Its protein is CASSDQYTEAFF.

This rearrangement joins TRBV3-1 to TRBJ2-3; D is unresolved. Germline V lookup: CDR1 LGHDT, CDR2 YNNKEL (reference sequence). CDR3 length equals 14 residues. V lost 0 bases to trimming and J lost 3 bases, with 7 bases between them. The CDR3 sequence is CASSQDGRTDTQYF. CDR3 DNA sequence: TGTGCCAGCAGCCAAGATGGACGAACAGATACGCAGTATTTT.

The V and J genes are TRBV7-8 and TRBJ2-1; D perhaps matches TRBD1 (8 bases). Deletions cut 6 bases from V and 0 bases from J, with 21 bases between. This CDR3 spans 18 amino acids. Germline V gene lookup returns CDR1 SGHVS and CDR2 FQNEAQ. The CDR3 DNA is TGTGCCAGCAGTCCCGCACTCGGGGGGACAGGCTCCTACAATGAGCAGTTCTTC. It yields the protein CASSPALGGTGSYNEQFF.

The rearrangement links TRBV7-2 to TRBJ2-7; perhaps D is TRBD1 or TRBD2 (5 bases each). Germline V gene data show CDR1 as SGHTA and CDR2 as FQGNSA. This CDR3 is built from 13 residues. V was pared by 3 bases and J by 7 bases, with 13 bases between. The chain's CDR3 is CASSLGVTTEQYF. The CDR3 DNA sequence: TGTGCCAGCAGCTTGGGGGTAACTACGGAGCAGTACTTC.

The rearrangement links TRBV4-3 to TRBJ2-1, with 13 positions matching TRBD2. There are 15 residues in the CDR3. With V trimmed by 1 base and J by 9 bases, 3 bases remained unmatched. Germline V gene sequence: CDR1 LGHNA, CDR2 YSLEER. CDR3 in DNA: TGCGCCAGCAGCCAAGGGGGGACTAGCGGGACTGAGCAGTTCTTC. This sequence encodes CASSQGGTSGTEQFF.

In its sample, this clonotype was seen many times. The V and J genes are TRBV12-3 or TRBV12-4 and TRBJ1-5, with a tentative D call TRBD1 (5 bases). This CDR3 contains 15 residues. Trimming cost V 7 bases and J 0 bases, with 13 bases left between them. The CDR3 nucleotides read TGTGCCAGCACCAAAGGGGACCATAGCAATCAGCCCCAGCATTTT. Residues: CASTKGDHSNQPQHF.

This clonotype has a count of ten or more. The J gene is TRBJ1-4, the V gene TRBV6-1; D is unclear. Germline V gene lookup returns CDR1 MNHNS and CDR2 SASEGT. Trimming shortened V by 6 bases and J by 3 bases, and 11 bases separated the two germline ends. This CDR3 has 14 amino acids. In DNA form, the CDR3 reads TGTGCCAGCAGGGCAGGAACTTCTAATGAAAAACTGTTTTTT. It codes for CASRAGTSNEKLFF.

This chain connects TRBV6-6 to TRBJ2-7, with TRBD1 matching over 7 bases. Trimming at V came to 8 bases and at J to 3 bases, leaving 10 bases not matched to a gene. The CDR3 runs to 14 residues. Germline CDR1 is MNHNY and CDR2 is SVGAGI (reference sequence). CDR3 sequence reads: CASRGDRVNYEQYF. The DNA of the CDR3 is TGTGCCAGCCGAGGCGACAGGGTAAACTACGAGCAGTACTTC.

This clonotype was counted between two and nine times. This rearrangement joins TRBV12-3 or TRBV12-4 to TRBJ2-5; 7 positions match TRBD1. This CDR3 region has 15 residues. The V and J ends lost 5 bases and 5 bases, in that order; junction bases with no gene match: 11. This CDR3 is CASSKLTGISETQYF. The CDR3 region has the DNA TGTGCCAGCAGTAAATTGACAGGGATTAGCGAGACCCAGTACTTC.

This clonotype turned up a few times. This rearrangement joins TRBV7-8 to TRBJ2-1; no definite D call. CDR3 size: 14 residues. V was cut by 7 bases and J by 4 bases, with 14 bases left in between. CDR1 is SGHVS and CDR2 is FQNEAQ in the germline V gene. The DNA of the CDR3 is TGTGCCAGCACTTCCGGCATACGTTACAATGAGCAGTTCTTC. This gives the protein CASTSGIRYNEQFF.

The sample holds a few counts of this clonotype. The chain combines TRBV6-2 or TRBV6-3 with TRBJ1-2; D is uncertain. Trimming pared 7 bases from V and 7 bases from J, leaving 19 bases between. CDR3 length: 14 amino acids. Germline lookup yields CDR1 MNHEY and CDR2 SVGEGT. The CDR3 nucleotides are TGTGCCAGCACCGCATTTGGAATAAGCAGTGGCTACACCTTC. Encoded protein: CASTAFGISSGYTF.

This clonotype has ten or more counts. This chain links TRBV7-2 with TRBJ2-1; D ambiguous. Trimming shortened V by 3 bases and J by 2 bases, and 14 bases separated the two germline ends. This CDR3 comprises 16 residues. Per the germline V gene, CDR1 is SGHTA and CDR2 is FQGNSA. Here the CDR3 reads CASSFRDQAPYNEQFF. DNA for the CDR3: TGTGCCAGCAGCTTCCGCGACCAGGCACCCTACAATGAGCAGTTCTTC. The variable domain in full, with the rest retrieved from reference TRBV7-2 and TRBJ2-1, is GAGVSQSPSNKVTEKGKDVELRCDPISGHTALYWYRQSLGQGLEFLIYFQGNSAPDKSGLPSDRFSAERTGGSVSTLTIQRTQQEDSAVYLCASSFRDQAPYNEQFFGPGTRLTVL.

This clonotype has a count of ten or more. The chain carries TRBV18 and TRBJ1-2, with D unclear. CDR3 length equals 15 residues. The V gene's germline CDR1 is KGHSH and CDR2 LQKENI. V was cut by 1 base and J by 3 bases, with 12 bases left in between. The CDR3 protein is CASSPLEGPYYGYTF. CDR3 in DNA: TGTGCCAGCTCACCACTCGAGGGTCCCTACTATGGCTACACCTTC.

This clonotype was counted once. J is TRBJ2-7 and V is TRBV29-1, with D possibly being TRBD1 (6 bases). This CDR3 is 12 amino acids long. Germline V gives CDR1 SQVTM, CDR2 ANQGSEA. Between the trimmed V and J ends, which lost 7 bases and 8 bases, there was a span of 18 bases. As DNA, the CDR3 is TGCAGCGCCGTGGACAGTAGGAAGCAGCAGTACTTC. It specifies CSAVDSRKQQYF.

This clonotype was counted many times. This CDR3 reads CASSLDRVVDEQFF. Here the CDR3 DNA reads TGTGCCAGCAGTCTGGACAGGGTGGTCGATGAGCAGTTCTTC. J is TRBJ2-1 and V is TRBV6-2 or TRBV6-3; 8 bases align to TRBD1. The CDR3 consists of 14 residues. Trimming at V came to 5 bases and at J to 8 bases, leaving 8 bases not matched to a gene. Germline values: CDR1 MNHEY, CDR2 SVGEGT.

The chain is built from TRBV5-1 and TRBJ1-1; possibly TRBD1 for D (5 bases). Trimming took 2 bases from V and 6 from J, leaving 11 bases between them. Per the germline V gene, CDR1 is SGHRS and CDR2 is YFSETQ. CDR3 length: 13 residues. The CDR3 DNA follows: TGCGCCAGCAGCTTAGAGGGGTTAGCTGAAGCTTTCTTT. Its protein is CASSLEGLAEAFF.

This clonotype was observed a handful of times. The chain carries TRBV19 and TRBJ2-1; no clear D gene. Germline V gives CDR1 LNHDA, CDR2 SQIVND (reference sequence). The CDR3 is made up of 12 amino acids. The V and J ends lost 3 bases and 2 bases respectively, with 2 bases between them. DNA for the CDR3: TGTGCCAGTAGTATTCCCTACAATGAGCAGTTCTTC. It translates to CASSIPYNEQFF.

A single count supports this clonotype. The chain links TRBV6-2 or TRBV6-3 to TRBJ1-2, with a tentative D call TRBD1 (6 bases). The CDR3 length is 15 residues. Trimming left V 6 bases short and J 2 bases short, with 16 bases between. The V gene's germline CDR1 is MNHEY and CDR2 SVGEGT. The CDR3 sequence: CASRTGIDLNYGYTF. CDR3 in DNA: TGTGCCAGCAGAACAGGGATAGATCTCAACTATGGCTACACCTTC.

The sample holds a few counts of this clonotype. The gene calls are TRBV7-9 and TRBJ2-2, with 12 nucleotides matching TRBD2. Germline V gives CDR1 SEHNR, CDR2 FQNEAQ (reference sequence). The junction had 6 bases not matched to a gene; V was cut back by 4 bases and J by 0 bases. CDR3 length: 18 residues. DNA for the CDR3: TGTGCCAGCAGCTCGAGACTAGCGGGGGCCACGAACACCGGGGAGCTGTTTTTT. It specifies CASSSRLAGATNTGELFF. The whole variable domain, filled in from reference TRBV7-9 and TRBJ2-2, reads DTGVSQNPRHKITKRGQNVTFRCDPISEHNRLYWYRQTLGQGPEFLTYFQNEAQLEKSRLLSDRFSAERPKGSFSTLEIQRTEQGDSAMYLCASSSRLAGATNTGELFFGEGSRLTVL.

This clonotype appeared a few times. J is TRBJ2-2 and V is TRBV6-6, with D unresolved. V was clipped by 2 bases and J by 11 bases, with 6 bases between them. The germline V gene encodes CDR1 MNHNY and CDR2 SVGAGI (reference sequence). CDR3 length equals 11 residues. The CDR3 region has the DNA TGTGCCAGCAGTTACGGAACAGAGCTGTTTTTT. Its protein product is CASSYGTELFF.

In this sample, this clonotype turned up a few times. The chain links TRBV27 to TRBJ2-7; 9 bases align to TRBD2. Germline CDR1 and CDR2: MNHEY and SMNVEV (reference sequence). The length of the CDR3 is 15 residues. V lost 3 bases, J lost 7 bases, and 10 bases stayed unmatched. The DNA of the CDR3 is TGTGCCAGCAGTTTCGGTCTAGCGGGAAGAACGGAGCAGTACTTC. This encodes CASSFGLAGRTEQYF.

The chain has TRBV18 and TRBJ1-2; TRBD1 matches 7 bases. This CDR3 contains 11 residues. Unmatched junction bases numbered 1, after V lost 4 bases and J lost 8 bases. Germline V gives CDR1 KGHSH, CDR2 LQKENI. CDR3 region: CASSQQGGYTF. CDR3 nucleotide sequence: TGTGCCAGCTCACAACAGGGGGGCTACACCTTC.

This clonotype is medium-sized by share. This chain links TRBV18 with TRBJ1-1, with a tentative D call TRBD1 (5 bases). This CDR3 is 13 amino acids long. Per the germline V gene, CDR1 is KGHSH and CDR2 is LQKENI. Deletions cut 3 bases from V and 0 bases from J, with 5 bases between. For the CDR3, the DNA is TGTGCCAGCTCACCGGGACTGAACACTGAAGCTTTCTTT. This translates into CASSPGLNTEAFF. Full variable domain (remainder filled in from reference TRBV18 and TRBJ1-1): NAGVMQNPRHLVRRRGQEARLRCSPMKGHSHVYWYRQLPEEGLKFMVYLQKENIIDESGMPKERFSAEFPKEGPSILRIQQVVRGDSAAYFCASSPGLNTEAFFGQGTRLTVV.

This clonotype came up a few times. V is TRBV27 and J is TRBJ1-1; D gene ambiguous. Germline V gene lookup returns CDR1 MNHEY and CDR2 SMNVEV (reference sequence). V was clipped by 10 bases and J by 4 bases, with 10 bases between them. This CDR3 contains 11 residues. The CDR3 reads CATSRGTEAFF. Here the CDR3 DNA reads TGTGCCACCTCGCGGGGCACTGAAGCTTTCTTT.

This clonotype has just a few counts. The chain joins TRBV11-2 to TRBJ2-7; D is unclear. Germline CDR1 SGHAT, CDR2 FQNNGV. The CDR3 has 12 residues. Trimming cost V 5 bases and J 4 bases, with 9 bases left between them. CDR3 nucleotides: TGTGCCAGCAGCCTAACTTCTTACGAGCAGTACTTC. It specifies CASSLTSYEQYF.

This clonotype was counted a few times. This sequence joins TRBV20-1 and TRBJ2-3; 10 nucleotides line up with TRBD2. The J segment lost 1 base and the V segment lost 2 bases, leaving 6 bases of the junction unmatched. The CDR3 covers 16 residues. CDR1 is DFQATT and CDR2 is SNEGSKA in the germline V gene (reference sequence). In DNA, the CDR3 is TGCAGTGCTAGACCCCAGCGGGGGGGCCGCACAGATACGCAGTATTTT. This encodes CSARPQRGGRTDTQYF.

This clonotype was seen a handful of times. The chain combines TRBV28 with TRBJ2-1; D gene unclear. V lost 5 bases, J lost 4 bases, and 15 bases lay in between. There are 15 residues in the CDR3. CDR1 MDHEN and CDR2 SYDVKM come from the germline V gene. The CDR3 nucleotides read TGTGCCAGCAGTCCAGCCGACAATATGTACAATGAGCAGTTCTTC. It encodes CASSPADNMYNEQFF.

The J gene is TRBJ2-7, the V gene TRBV29-1; TRBD1 matches at 8 bases. The V gene end was trimmed by 3 bases and the J gene end by 5 bases; junction bases not matched to a gene: 6. CDR1 SQVTM and CDR2 ANQGSEA come from the germline V gene. The CDR3 consists of 13 residues. CDR3 sequence (DNA): TGCAGCGTTGATCCCGGACAGGGCGACGAGCAGTACTTC. Translating it yields CSVDPGQGDEQYF.

This clonotype has at least ten counts. The rearrangement links TRBV27 to TRBJ1-4; D possibly corresponds to TRBD1 (6 bases). V dropped 3 bases and J dropped 8 bases, with 13 bases sitting between them. Germline CDR1 MNHEY, CDR2 SMNVEV (reference sequence). The CDR3 length is 14 residues. The CDR3 nucleotides read TGTGCCAGCAGTTTCGCGGGGGCAAGGGAAAAACTGTTTTTT. This sequence encodes CASSFAGAREKLFF. The full variable domain, rest sourced from reference TRBV27 and TRBJ1-4, is EAQVTQNPRYLITVTGKKLTVTCSQNMNHEYMSWYRQDPGLGLRQIYYSMNVEVTDKGDVPEGYKVSRKEKRNFPLILESPSPNQTSLYFCASSFAGAREKLFFGSGTQLSVL.

The chain joins TRBV29-1 to TRBJ2-2; a weak D match, TRBD1 (6 bases). Germline CDR1 SQVTM, CDR2 ANQGSEA. Trimming pared 4 bases from V and 1 base from J, leaving 10 bases between. The CDR3 length is 14 residues. The CDR3 region is CSVGTVGNTGELFF. CDR3 nucleotides: TGCAGCGTTGGGACAGTGGGGAACACCGGGGAGCTGTTTTTT.